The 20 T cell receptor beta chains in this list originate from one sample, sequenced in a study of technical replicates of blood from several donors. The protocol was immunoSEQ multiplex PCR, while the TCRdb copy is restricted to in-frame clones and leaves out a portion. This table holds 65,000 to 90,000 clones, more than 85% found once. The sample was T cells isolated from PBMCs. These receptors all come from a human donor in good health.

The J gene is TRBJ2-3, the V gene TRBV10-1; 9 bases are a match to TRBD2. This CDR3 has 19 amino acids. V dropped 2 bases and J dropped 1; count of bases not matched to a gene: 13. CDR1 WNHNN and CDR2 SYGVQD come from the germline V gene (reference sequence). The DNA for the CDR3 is TGCGCCAGCAGTGAGAAACTAGCGGGTCCCCCACTGGGCACAGATACGCAGTATTTT. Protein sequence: CASSEKLAGPPLGTDTQYF.

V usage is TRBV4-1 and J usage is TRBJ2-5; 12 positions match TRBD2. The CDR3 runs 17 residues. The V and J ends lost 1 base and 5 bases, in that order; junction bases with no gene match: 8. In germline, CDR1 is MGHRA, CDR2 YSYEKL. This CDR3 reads CASSQVASGRAGETQYF. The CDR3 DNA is TGCGCCAGCAGCCAAGTTGCTAGCGGGAGGGCCGGTGAGACCCAGTACTTC.

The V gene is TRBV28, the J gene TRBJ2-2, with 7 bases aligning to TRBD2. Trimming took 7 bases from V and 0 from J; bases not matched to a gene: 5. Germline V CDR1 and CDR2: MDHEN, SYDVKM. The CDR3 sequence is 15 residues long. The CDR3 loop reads CASTGGSTNTGELFF. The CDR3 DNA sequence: TGTGCCAGCACGGGAGGATCTACGAACACCGGGGAGCTGTTTTTT.

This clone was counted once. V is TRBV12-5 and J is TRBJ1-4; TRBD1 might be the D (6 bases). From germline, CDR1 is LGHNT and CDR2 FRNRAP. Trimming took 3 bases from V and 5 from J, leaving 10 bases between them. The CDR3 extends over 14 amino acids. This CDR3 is CASGFRGGNEKLFF. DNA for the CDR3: TGTGCTAGTGGTTTCAGGGGTGGGAATGAAAAACTGTTTTTT.

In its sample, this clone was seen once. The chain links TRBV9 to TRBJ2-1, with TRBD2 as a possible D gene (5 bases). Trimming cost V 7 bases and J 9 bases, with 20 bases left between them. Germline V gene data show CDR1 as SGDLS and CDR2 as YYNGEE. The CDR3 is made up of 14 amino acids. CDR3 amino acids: CASCPAPGSSEQFF. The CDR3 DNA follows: TGTGCCAGCTGCCCGGCCCCGGGGTCCTCTGAGCAGTTCTTC.

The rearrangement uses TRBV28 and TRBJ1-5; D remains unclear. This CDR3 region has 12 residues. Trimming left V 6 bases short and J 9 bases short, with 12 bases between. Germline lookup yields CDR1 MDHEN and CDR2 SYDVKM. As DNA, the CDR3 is TGTGCCAGCAGCGACCCGGGTGGGCCCCAGCATTTT. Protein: CASSDPGGPQHF.

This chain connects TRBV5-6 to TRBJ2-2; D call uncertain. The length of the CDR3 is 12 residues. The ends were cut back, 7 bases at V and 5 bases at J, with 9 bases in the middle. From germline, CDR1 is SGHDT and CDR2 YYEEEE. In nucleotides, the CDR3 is TGTGCCAGCCGCCCGGGTACCGGGGAGCTGTTTTTT. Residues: CASRPGTGELFF.

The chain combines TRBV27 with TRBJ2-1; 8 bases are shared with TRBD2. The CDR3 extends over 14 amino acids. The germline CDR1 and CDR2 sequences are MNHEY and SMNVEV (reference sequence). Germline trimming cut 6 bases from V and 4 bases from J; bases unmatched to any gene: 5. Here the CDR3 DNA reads TGTGCCAGCAGCTACGGACTAGCTTACAATGAGCAGTTCTTC. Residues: CASSYGLAYNEQFF.

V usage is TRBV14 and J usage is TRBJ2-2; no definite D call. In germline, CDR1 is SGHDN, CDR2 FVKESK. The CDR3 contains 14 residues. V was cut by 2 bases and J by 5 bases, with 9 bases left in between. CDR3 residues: CASSQNRQTGELFF. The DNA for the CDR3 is TGTGCCAGCAGCCAAAACAGACAAACCGGGGAGCTGTTTTTT.

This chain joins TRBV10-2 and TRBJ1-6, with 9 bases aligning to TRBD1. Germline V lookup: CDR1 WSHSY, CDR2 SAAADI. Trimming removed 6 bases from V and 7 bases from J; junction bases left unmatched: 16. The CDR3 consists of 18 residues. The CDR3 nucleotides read TGCGCCAGCAGCCCTAAAATAGGGACCGGGACAGGGAATTCACCCCTCCACTTT. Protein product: CASSPKIGTGTGNSPLHF.

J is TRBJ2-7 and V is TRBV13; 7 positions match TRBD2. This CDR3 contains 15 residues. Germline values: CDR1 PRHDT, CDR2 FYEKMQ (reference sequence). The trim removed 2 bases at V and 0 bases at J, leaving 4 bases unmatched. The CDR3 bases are TGTGCCAGCAGCTTATGGGAGGGTACCTCCTACGAGCAGTACTTC. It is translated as CASSLWEGTSYEQYF.

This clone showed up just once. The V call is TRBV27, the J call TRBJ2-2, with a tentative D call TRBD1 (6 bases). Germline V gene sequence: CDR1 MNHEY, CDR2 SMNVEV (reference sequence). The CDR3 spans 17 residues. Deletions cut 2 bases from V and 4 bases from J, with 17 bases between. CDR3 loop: CASSLRDIGGGTGELFF. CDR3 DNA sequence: TGTGCCAGCAGTTTACGGGACATTGGTGGGGGCACCGGGGAGCTGTTTTTT.

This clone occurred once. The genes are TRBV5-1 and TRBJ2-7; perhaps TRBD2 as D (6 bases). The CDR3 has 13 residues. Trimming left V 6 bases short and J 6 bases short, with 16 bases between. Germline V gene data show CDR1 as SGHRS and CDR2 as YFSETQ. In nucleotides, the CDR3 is TGCGCCAGCACGGGGGTTGGGCACCTCGAGCAGTACTTC. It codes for CASTGVGHLEQYF.

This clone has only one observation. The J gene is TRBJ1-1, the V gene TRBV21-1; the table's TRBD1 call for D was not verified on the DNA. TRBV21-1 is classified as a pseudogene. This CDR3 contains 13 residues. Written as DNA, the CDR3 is TGTGCCAAATTCTTACGACAGGACGTAGCATCTTTCTTT. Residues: CAKFLRQDVASFF.

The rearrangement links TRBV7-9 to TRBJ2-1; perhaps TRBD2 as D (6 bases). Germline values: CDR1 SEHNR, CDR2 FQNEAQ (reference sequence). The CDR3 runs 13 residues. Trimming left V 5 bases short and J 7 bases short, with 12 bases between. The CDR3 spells CASSIVGGNEQFF. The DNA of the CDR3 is TGTGCCAGCAGCATAGTAGGAGGGAATGAGCAGTTCTTC. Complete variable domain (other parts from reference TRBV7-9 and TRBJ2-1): DTGVSQNPRHKITKRGQNVTFRCDPISEHNRLYWYRQTLGQGPEFLTYFQNEAQLEKSRLLSDRFSAERPKGSFSTLEIQRTEQGDSAMYLCASSIVGGNEQFFGPGTRLTVL.

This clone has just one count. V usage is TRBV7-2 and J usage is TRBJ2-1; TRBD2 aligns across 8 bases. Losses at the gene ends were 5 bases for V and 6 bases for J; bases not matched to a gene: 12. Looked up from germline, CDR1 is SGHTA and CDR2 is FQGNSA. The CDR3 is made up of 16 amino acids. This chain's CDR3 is CASSPGGGLGVNEQFF. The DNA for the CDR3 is TGTGCCAGCAGCCCCGGGGGGGGGTTGGGGGTCAATGAGCAGTTCTTC.

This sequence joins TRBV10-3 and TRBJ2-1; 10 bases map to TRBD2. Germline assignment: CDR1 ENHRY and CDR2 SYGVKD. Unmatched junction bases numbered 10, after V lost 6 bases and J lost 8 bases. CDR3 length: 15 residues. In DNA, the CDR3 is TGTGCCATCAGGGAAGCTAGCGGGAGTATCTATGAGCAGTTCTTC. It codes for CAIREASGSIYEQFF.

CDR3 residues: CASSPPGADYGYTF. Here the CDR3 DNA reads TGTGCCAGCTCACCACCAGGGGCGGACTATGGCTACACCTTC. This chain links TRBV18 with TRBJ1-2; possible D gene TRBD1, 5 bases. This CDR3 comprises 14 residues. The germline V and J ends were trimmed by 0 bases and 3 bases, with 8 bases remaining between them. Germline V CDR1 and CDR2: KGHSH, LQKENI.

The CDR3 DNA sequence: TGTGCCAGCAGGACGGGACAGACCTTACAAGAGACCCAGTACTTC. It specifies CASRTGQTLQETQYF. This chain uses TRBV2 with TRBJ2-5; 7 bases line up with TRBD1. The CDR3 sequence is 15 residues long. V dropped 6 bases and J dropped 2; count of bases not matched to a gene: 9. Germline V gene lookup returns CDR1 SNHLY and CDR2 FYNNEI.

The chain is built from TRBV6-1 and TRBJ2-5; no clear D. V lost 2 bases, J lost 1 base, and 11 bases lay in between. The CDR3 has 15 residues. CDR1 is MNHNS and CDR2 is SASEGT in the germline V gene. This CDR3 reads CASSEPQIAQETQYF. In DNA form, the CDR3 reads TGTGCCAGCAGTGAACCCCAGATAGCCCAAGAGACCCAGTACTTC.